The next 31 T cell receptor beta chains were all read from a single sample in a study of blood T cell repertoires in COVID-19. The data were produced by immunoSEQ multiplex PCR, yet TCRdb's version contains in-frame clones alone and is incomplete. The data hold around 100,000 clones, with approximately 86% observed a single time. The sample taken for sequencing was peripheral blood. The receptors stem from a middle-aged man with acute or convalescent COVID-19.

The J gene is TRBJ1-1, the V gene TRBV12-2; TRBD1 reflects the table's D call only, with no check against the DNA. TRBV12-2 is listed as a pseudogene. CDR3 length: 14 amino acids. For the CDR3, the DNA is TGTGCAAGTCGCCACGGAGACAGGAACACTGAAGCTTTCTTT. Translating gives CASRHGDRNTEAFF.

The chain is built from TRBV7-9 and TRBJ1-2; 7 bases are a match to TRBD1. CDR1 and CDR2 (germline): SEHNR, FQNEAQ (reference sequence). V was pared by 2 bases and J by 5 bases, with 5 bases of the junction left unmatched. This CDR3 comprises 14 residues. CDR3: CASSLTTGSYGYTF. The CDR3 coding sequence is TGTGCCAGCAGCTTAACGACAGGGTCATATGGCTACACCTTC.

The CDR3 bases are TGTGCCAGCAGTGAATTCCTGCGATGGACCGGGGAGCTGTTTTTT. Encoded protein: CASSEFLRWTGELFF. V gene TRBV6-1 combines with J gene TRBJ2-2, with unresolved D. This CDR3 region has 15 residues. The V and J ends lost 2 bases and 5 bases respectively, with 12 bases between them. Germline V lookup: CDR1 MNHNS, CDR2 SASEGT.

The chain uses TRBV11-2 and TRBJ1-1; unclear D gene. Germline V CDR1 and CDR2: SGHAT, FQNNGV. V shed 1 base and J shed 4 bases, with 10 bases lying between them. This CDR3 has 14 amino acids. CDR3 in DNA: TGTGCCAGCAGCTTAGGTAAGCGGGGCACTGAAGCTTTCTTT. This codes for CASSLGKRGTEAFF.

V usage is TRBV7-2 and J usage is TRBJ2-3, with a possible D match to TRBD2 (6 bases). CDR1 and CDR2 from the germline V gene are SGHTA and FQGNSA. There are 16 residues in the CDR3. Trimming shortened V by 2 bases and J by 1 base, and 13 bases separated the two germline ends. This CDR3 reads CASSLTGTPGTDTQYF. The CDR3 region has the DNA TGTGCCAGCAGCTTAACCGGGACTCCGGGCACAGATACGCAGTATTTT.

The chain carries TRBV5-4 and TRBJ1-1; D not resolved. This CDR3 comprises 15 residues. V was shortened by 3 bases and J by 6 bases, with 18 bases between the two germline ends. Germline loops: CDR1 SGHNT, CDR2 YYREEE (reference sequence). In DNA form, the CDR3 reads TGTGCCAGCAGCTCCGGGAAGACCCTATTCGCTGAAGCTTTCTTT. Amino acids: CASSSGKTLFAEAFF. Based on the CDR3 plus reference TRBV5-4 and TRBJ1-1, the full variable domain is ETGVTQSPTHLIKTRGQQVTLRCSSQSGHNTVSWYQQALGQGPQFIFQYYREEENGRGNFPPRFSGLQFPNYSSELNVNALELDDSALYLCASSSGKTLFAEAFFGQGTRLTVV.

The rearrangement uses TRBV4-3 and TRBJ1-5; 7 nucleotides match TRBD1. The CDR3 contains 15 residues. The junction had 7 bases not matched to a gene; V was cut back by 1 base and J by 7 bases. CDR1 is LGHNA and CDR2 is YSLEER in the germline V gene. CDR3 loop: CASSQATDRDQPQHF. CDR3 in DNA: TGCGCCAGCAGCCAAGCAACTGACAGGGACCAGCCCCAGCATTTT.

The chain is built from TRBV12-5 and TRBJ1-2; unclear D gene. The V end lost 6 bases, the J end lost 6 bases, and 14 bases lay between the germline ends. This CDR3 region has 13 residues. From germline, CDR1 is LGHNT and CDR2 FRNRAP. The CDR3 region is CASGWSGRDGYTF. Here the CDR3 DNA reads TGTGCTAGTGGATGGAGCGGCCGTGATGGCTACACCTTC.

The gene calls are TRBV12-3 or TRBV12-4 and TRBJ1-4, with D hard to call. V was trimmed by 6 bases and J by 8 bases, leaving 10 bases between them. CDR3 length: 12 amino acids. The CDR3: CASSSIREKLFF. The CDR3 DNA is TGTGCCAGCAGCTCAATCAGGGAAAAACTGTTTTTT.

V gene TRBV30 combines with J gene TRBJ2-1; 10 nucleotides line up with TRBD2. J gave up 0 bases and V 2 bases, and 4 bases lay outside the gene matches. The germline gives CDR1 GTSNPN, CDR2 SVGIG (reference sequence). The CDR3 consists of 16 residues. In nucleotides, the CDR3 is TGTGCCTGGAGTAGGCCTAGCGGGAGCTCCTACAATGAGCAGTTCTTC. Protein product: CAWSRPSGSSYNEQFF. Together with reference TRBV30 and TRBJ2-1, the CDR3 gives the full variable domain: SQTIHQWPATLVQPVGSPLSLECTVEGTSNPNLYWYRQAAGRGLQLLFYSVGIGQISSEVPQNLSASRPQDRQFILSSKKLLLSDSGFYLCAWSRPSGSSYNEQFFGPGTRLTVL.

The chain recombines TRBV4-1 with TRBJ1-1, with no clear D. The V and J ends lost 0 bases and 5 bases respectively, with 7 bases between them. Germline V lookup: CDR1 MGHRA, CDR2 YSYEKL. This CDR3 spans 13 amino acids. CDR3: CASSQERSTEAFF. CDR3 coding DNA: TGCGCCAGCAGCCAAGAACGTAGTACTGAAGCTTTCTTT.

The genes are TRBV18 and TRBJ1-5, with D possibly matching TRBD1 (5 bases). The CDR3 is 12 amino acids. Germline loops: CDR1 KGHSH, CDR2 LQKENI. Trimming removed 0 bases at V and 11 bases at J, with 8 bases between. The CDR3 DNA sequence: TGTGCCAGCTCACCACCGGGGGGGTCCCAGCATTTT. Protein sequence: CASSPPGGSQHF.

The CDR3 bases are TGTGCCAGTAGCCCGCCGGGCAGGGGGCGGGTGGACGAGCAGTACTTC. Translation gives CASSPPGRGRVDEQYF. The gene calls are TRBV19 and TRBJ2-7; 8 nucleotides match TRBD1. The V segment lost 6 bases and the J segment 5 bases; nucleotides outside the gene matches: 15. The CDR3 is 16 residues long. The germline gives CDR1 LNHDA, CDR2 SQIVND (reference sequence).

The chain has TRBV7-2 and TRBJ2-3, with D maybe TRBD2 (5 bases). The CDR3 runs to 13 residues. Germline CDR1 reads SGHTA; CDR2 reads FQGNSA. Trimming took off 1 base at V and 6 bases at J, with 8 bases between the two ends. CDR3 in DNA: TGTGCCAGCAGCTTAGTCCCTAGCGATACGCAGTATTTT. Translation gives CASSLVPSDTQYF.

This clone is a singleton in its sample. The rearrangement links TRBV7-8 to TRBJ1-2; 8 positions match TRBD1. Trimming at V came to 5 bases and at J to 8 bases, leaving 4 bases not matched to a gene. CDR1 SGHVS and CDR2 FQNEAQ come from the germline V gene. The CDR3 is 12 amino acids. The CDR3 DNA sequence: TGTGCCAGCAGCCTCCGACAGGGGGGCTACACCTTC. Protein product: CASSLRQGGYTF.

V is TRBV19 and J is TRBJ1-1; D possibly corresponds to TRBD1 (6 bases). CDR1 LNHDA and CDR2 SQIVND come from the germline V gene (reference sequence). The CDR3 spans 16 residues. With 4 bases removed from V and 1 base from J, the gap between germline ends came to 16 bases. This chain's CDR3 is CASSNRDIGPNTEAFF. The CDR3 nucleotides read TGTGCCAGTAGTAACCGGGACATAGGGCCGAACACTGAAGCTTTCTTT.

The genes are TRBV29-1 and TRBJ1-1; D perhaps matches TRBD1 (5 bases). The V end was cut by 4 bases, the J end by 1 base, with 13 bases between. The CDR3 has 14 amino acids. CDR1 SQVTM and CDR2 ANQGSEA come from the germline V gene. The CDR3 loop is CSVVRGFANTEAFF. In DNA, the CDR3 is TGCAGCGTTGTAAGGGGTTTCGCGAACACTGAAGCTTTCTTT.

The chain uses TRBV7-9 and TRBJ2-5; D is unresolved. Trimming removed 1 base from V and 1 base from J, with 10 bases in between. The CDR3 runs to 15 residues. Germline V gene sequence: CDR1 SEHNR, CDR2 FQNEAQ (reference sequence). The CDR3 DNA reads as TGTGCCAGCAGCTTAGGGCGACACTTCCAAGAGACCCAGTACTTC. Its translation is CASSLGRHFQETQYF.

This chain joins TRBV27 and TRBJ2-1; 7 bases fit TRBD1. This CDR3 has 15 amino acids. Unmatched junction bases numbered 6, after V lost 6 bases and J lost 1 base. Germline loops: CDR1 MNHEY, CDR2 SMNVEV (reference sequence). The CDR3 sequence: CASSRQGISYNEQFF. CDR3 in DNA: TGTGCCAGCAGCCGACAGGGAATATCCTACAATGAGCAGTTCTTC.

CDR3 coding DNA: TGTGCCAGCAGCTCGGGACAGATTTATAATTCACCCCTCCACTTT. It is translated as CASSSGQIYNSPLHF. V is TRBV5-4 and J is TRBJ1-6; TRBD1 aligns across 7 bases. The CDR3 totals 15 residues. The junction had 4 bases not matched to a gene; V was cut back by 3 bases and J by 4 bases. The germline V gene has CDR1 SGHNT and CDR2 YYREEE (reference sequence).

The table lists this clone with a count of one. This chain links TRBV28 with TRBJ1-5; 8 bases line up with TRBD1. Germline-derived CDR1 and CDR2 are MDHEN and SYDVKM. This CDR3 spans 17 amino acids. Unmatched junction bases numbered 14, after V lost 2 bases and J lost 8 bases. For the CDR3, the DNA is TGTGCCAGCAGTTTAGGGGCAGGGGGCGCTTGGTTTAAGCCCCAGCATTTT. This translates into CASSLGAGGAWFKPQHF.

This clone appeared a single time. The sample has other DNA sequences that encode this CDR3 too. The rearrangement links TRBV11-3 to TRBJ2-2; possible D gene TRBD2, 6 bases. This CDR3 spans 15 amino acids. V gave up 4 bases and J gave up 5 bases, with 14 bases separating them. The germline V gene encodes CDR1 SGHNT and CDR2 YENEEA. The CDR3 DNA reads TGTGCCAGCAGCTCCGCGAGCGGAGGGACCGGGGAGCTGTTTTTT. Translated, it gives CASSSASGGTGELFF.

There are a few counts of this clone. The V gene is TRBV6-5, the J gene TRBJ2-7; weak D call: TRBD1 (6 bases). V lost 6 bases, J lost 0 bases, and 15 bases lay in between. The V gene's germline CDR1 is MNHEY and CDR2 SVGAGI. The CDR3 is made up of 15 amino acids. The CDR3 DNA is TGTGCCAGCAGCACGACAGGATCCTCCTCCTACGAGCAGTACTTC. Translation gives CASSTTGSSSYEQYF.

CDR3 DNA: TGCAGCGTTGAAATCGAGGAGGGCGACTCCTATGGCTACACCTTC. This translates into CSVEIEEGDSYGYTF. The chain is built from TRBV29-1 and TRBJ1-2, with D hard to call. Germline lookup yields CDR1 SQVTM and CDR2 ANQGSEA. The CDR3 loop spans 15 amino acids. V was trimmed by 2 bases and J by 4 bases, leaving 17 bases between them.

This clone was observed a few times. V usage is TRBV6-5 and J usage is TRBJ2-2; 9 nucleotides match TRBD1. The CDR3 covers 14 residues. V shed 7 bases, J shed 4 bases, and the junction held 4 bases outside the gene matches. The germline CDR1 and CDR2 sequences are MNHEY and SVGAGI. The CDR3 region is CASNPTGGTGELFF. For the CDR3, the DNA is TGTGCCAGCAACCCGACAGGGGGCACCGGGGAGCTGTTTTTT.

The rearrangement links TRBV29-1 to TRBJ2-1; D is perhaps TRBD2 (6 bases). V lost 3 bases to trimming and J lost 7 bases, with 10 bases between them. CDR1 is SQVTM, CDR2 ANQGSEA, per germline. The CDR3 extends over 12 amino acids. Written as DNA, the CDR3 is TGCAGCGTTGATAGCGGTAGGAATGAGCAGTTCTTC. It specifies CSVDSGRNEQFF.

The gene calls are TRBV7-3 and TRBJ2-1; no clear D. V was shortened by 5 bases and J by 0 bases, with 8 bases between the two germline ends. CDR3 size: 14 residues. CDR1 and CDR2 (germline): SGHTA, FQGTGA. The CDR3: CASSRPGSYNEQFF. The CDR3 nucleotides are TGTGCCAGCAGCCGCCCGGGCTCCTACAATGAGCAGTTCTTC.

The chain is built from TRBV18 and TRBJ2-3, with 9 bases aligning to TRBD2. V lost 5 bases to trimming and J lost 5 bases; unmatched junction nucleotides: 8. Germline V gives CDR1 KGHSH, CDR2 LQKENI. The CDR3 is 15 amino acids. In DNA, the CDR3 is TGTGCCAGCTCAAGACTAGCGGTTCAAGGAGATACGCAGTATTTT. It is translated as CASSRLAVQGDTQYF. The full variable domain, completed using reference TRBV18 and TRBJ2-3, is NAGVMQNPRHLVRRRGQEARLRCSPMKGHSHVYWYRQLPEEGLKFMVYLQKENIIDESGMPKERFSAEFPKEGPSILRIQQVVRGDSAAYFCASSRLAVQGDTQYFGPGTRLTVL.

The V and J genes are TRBV9 and TRBJ2-1; 8 nucleotides match TRBD1. Germline CDR1 reads SGDLS; CDR2 reads YYNGEE. This CDR3 is built from 16 residues. Germline trimming cut 0 bases from V and 9 bases from J; bases unmatched to any gene: 11. The CDR3 reads CASSVVGTGAGGEQFF. The CDR3 region has the DNA TGTGCCAGCAGCGTAGTGGGGACAGGAGCCGGGGGTGAGCAGTTCTTC.

V usage is TRBV3-1 (or the pseudogene TRBV3-2) and J usage is TRBJ2-3; TRBD2 might be the D (5 bases). The CDR3 loop spans 15 amino acids. Deletions cut 1 base from V and 5 bases from J, with 13 bases between. Germline loops: CDR1 LGHDT, CDR2 YNNKEL (reference sequence). The CDR3 coding sequence is TGTGCCAGCAGCCAAGTTATTCGGGGAAGAGATACGCAGTATTTT. Amino acid sequence: CASSQVIRGRDTQYF.

The rearrangement joins TRBV2 to TRBJ2-3; D perhaps matches TRBD2 (7 bases). V lost 0 bases to trimming and J lost 8 bases, with 21 bases between them. Germline loops: CDR1 SNHLY, CDR2 FYNNEI. This CDR3 comprises 17 residues. The CDR3 DNA is TGTGCCAGCAGTGAAGCACTAAGCTTGCGGGGGCCGGGTACGCAGTATTTT. Translation gives CASSEALSLRGPGTQYF.